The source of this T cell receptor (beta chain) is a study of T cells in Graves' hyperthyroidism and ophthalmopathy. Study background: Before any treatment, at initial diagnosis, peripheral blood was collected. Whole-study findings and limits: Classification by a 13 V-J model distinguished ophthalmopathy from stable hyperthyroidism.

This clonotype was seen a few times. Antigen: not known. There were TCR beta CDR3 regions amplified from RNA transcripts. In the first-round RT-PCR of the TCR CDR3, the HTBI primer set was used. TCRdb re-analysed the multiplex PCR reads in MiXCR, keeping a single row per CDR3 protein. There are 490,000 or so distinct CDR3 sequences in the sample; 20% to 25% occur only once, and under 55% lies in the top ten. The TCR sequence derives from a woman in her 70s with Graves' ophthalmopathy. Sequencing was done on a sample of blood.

CDR3: CASRRGRGQLNTEAFF. DNA for the CDR3: TGTGCCAGCAGGCGGGGTCGGGGACAGTTGAACACTGAAGCTTTCTTT. The V gene is TRBV28, the J gene TRBJ1-1, with 7 bases lining up with TRBD1. The V gene end was trimmed by 6 bases and the J gene end by 0 bases; junction bases not matched to a gene: 10. The CDR3 is 16 amino acids. The V gene's germline CDR1 is MDHEN and CDR2 SYDVKM. The complete variable domain, with remaining parts taken from reference TRBV28 and TRBJ1-1, reads DVKVTQSSRYLVKRTGEKVFLECVQDMDHENMFWYRQDPGLGLRLIYFSYDVKMKEKGDIPEGYSVSREKKERFSLILESASTNQTSMYLCASRRGRGQLNTEAFFGQGTRLTVV.